This TCR beta chain was recorded in a study of response to subunit inactivated influenza vaccine (dated by TCRdb to 2016 to 2018). The study in broad terms: The study used deep quantitative T cell receptor repertoire profiling to track responses to a trivalent subunit inactivated influenza vaccine. The paper as a whole reports these results and caveats: According to the authors, only a limited number of new T cells may be recruited by each seasonal influenza vaccination.

The germline V and J ends show losses of 6 bases and 6 bases respectively, and no gene match explains 11 bases of the junction. The CDR3, from cysteine to phenylalanine, totals 15 residues. Kept here is only the CDR3 DNA, which spans 45 bases and is read in frame from base 1. The CDR1 and CDR2 encoded by the germline V gene are MDHEN and SYDVKM. This clonotype has a handful of counts. Its antigen remains unidentified. No quality values exist for individual bases; no much larger clone is one base distant. The library was obtained by RT-PCR. TCRdb names Illumina HiSeq 2500 as the instrument used. Through fastp at Q25 and MiXCR, TCRdb rebuilt clones from the public reads, retaining in-frame beta chains. All rows with the same CDR3 protein become a single entry with the most common DNA and genes. This sample lists fewer than 550,000 distinct CDR3 sequences; approximately 24% were detected once. The biggest ten clones account for 1.5% to 2% of the sample.

This TCR derives from a man in his forties or fifties who received an inactivated influenza vaccine. Donor details come from another sample of the same person, matched by shared clones. The chain is made from TRBV28 and TRBJ1-2, with 9 bases aligning to TRBD1. The input for sequencing was CD4+ T cells sorted from PBMCs, taken less than 6 days after vaccination. The DNA sequence is TGTGCCAGCAGAGAGGACAGGGGAGAAGGGAATGGCTACACCTTC. It encodes CASREDRGEGNGYTF.